This T cell receptor beta chain was retrieved from a study of cytomegalovirus exposure and HLA in healthy donors (dated by TCRdb to about 2017). Background for the entire study: According to an earlier analysis of a few hundred of the donors, about 179 million T cells yielded 90 million to 130 million unique TCR beta sequences and about 300 Gb of sequence data. Roughly 300 gigabases of sequencing data and tens of millions of unique TCR sequences made up an early release that covered approximately 620 HLA-typed donors. Of the 398 genotyped donors, around 81% fell in the genetic ancestry cluster associated with self-reported Caucasian donors. The study aimed to test whether cataloging public T cell receptors could reveal signatures of past pathogen exposure. The study used immunosequencing to profile the T cell repertoires of hundreds of subjects and linked those repertoires to cytomegalovirus serostatus. Besides the first cohort of 666 subjects, a separate validation cohort made up of over a hundred different subjects was used. To predict cytomegalovirus infection status, the study brought together high-throughput TCR immunosequencing, statistical association of individual TCRs with disease status, and machine learning. A later analysis re-examined previously published TCR beta repertoires from 600 to 700 donors and added high-resolution HLA genotyping to investigate patterns of TCR occurrence. In the later analysis, no new phenotypic data were used to find candidate immune exposures; instead, reliance was placed on TCR beta sequences and their occurrence across donors. To decide whether each TCR beta V gene segment behaved as functional or pseudogenic, an earlier analysis of over 500 of the donors relied on high-throughput TCR beta sequencing. Donor age, sex, ethnicity and CMV serostatus were compiled alongside the repertoire data. In a later genetic analysis, genome-wide SNP genotypes for about 55% of the roughly 700 donors were used, and that subset was treated as a discovery cohort. Every discovery cohort repertoire had been produced on one sequencing platform. HLA typing covered class I and class II loci at four-digit resolution. The number of typed donors differed by locus: roughly 629-640 for A, B, C, DRB1 and DQB1; 522 for DQA1; roughly 600 for DPA1; and 450 to 480 for DPB1. Several DR-DQ haplotypes were handled as single units for association and clustering because linkage in the cohort was strong. On average, around 240,000 unique TCR beta nucleotide sequences were sequenced per donor among more than 350 genotyped donors of the cohort, with roughly 18% of those sequences being non-productive. Points the paper makes about the study in general: The authors suggested that the approach could potentially be generalized to other disease states and immunological phenotypes. CMV serostatus was the only immune exposure information available for the cohort. A cluster of highly shared sequence variants was judged likely to represent a technical artifact of the sequencing pipeline. Only TCR beta chains were sequenced in this cohort, and the absence of alpha or paired-chain data limited detectable features. In the study, around 160 TCR beta chains were listed as associated with cytomegalovirus. A further reported finding was that TCR beta sequences accurately predicted the HLA-A and HLA-B alleles for most subjects in the first cohort. A few of the identified cytomegalovirus-associated TCR beta chains were confirmed in vitro to be specific for cytomegalovirus antigens. While some public TCRs were present in many individuals, most TCR sequences turned up only very rarely across donors. Because counts were too low, roughly 18 rarely observed V segments, including chromosome 9 orphons, were left out of the earlier analysis of over 550 of the donors. In a later analysis, most CMV-associated TCR beta chains were found to appear HLA-restricted, with HLA associations seemingly driven largely by CMV exposure. Compared with equally common non-associated chains, HLA-associated TCR beta chains in a later analysis were more clonally expanded and had lower generation probabilities. The presence/absence analyses assumed that sequencing depth was roughly uniform across donors, and that assumption may not be true. A later analysis found that TCR association rates varied across HLA loci, with DRB1 alleles showing the most associated TCRs and HLA-C alleles the fewest. Because HLA typing was missing for some donors at each locus, association tests included only the typed subset. A later analysis reported that several top co-occurrence clusters appeared linked to parvovirus B19, influenza, CMV and Epstein-Barr virus. Assigning TCR associations to individual alleles was difficult when HLA alleles, especially DR and DQ, strongly co-occurred. Because the 87-base-pair reads could not distinguish some IMGT-functional V segments, including TRBV6-2 and TRBV6-3, those segments were excluded. In a later genetic analysis, fewer N-insertions in productive TCRs were reported among donors in an Asian-associated ancestry cluster than the roughly 700-donor mean. An association between a missense DCLRE1C variant and V-gene and J-gene trimming of TCR beta chains was found in a later genetic analysis and replicated in an independent cohort. A later analysis associated 16,951 TCR beta sequences with specific HLA alleles at a false discovery rate of 0.05. In both the original and validation cohorts, the classifier was reported to diagnose cytomegalovirus status with high specificity and sensitivity. In an earlier analysis of 587 of the donors, most TCR beta V segments appeared in productive rearrangements about 90% or about 30% of the time, broadly matching IMGT annotations. Linkage disequilibrium might explain the correlated functional status among segregating V segments, but an unknown experimental factor could not be excluded.

As regards this clone: It lacks a known antigen. No much larger clone is present one base from it, and per-base qualities are unavailable.

There are 15 amino acids in the CDR3, from cysteine to phenylalanine inclusive. Only CDR3 DNA is held: 45 bases, read in frame from base 1. Trimming takes 3 bases off V and 3 bases off J; junction bases not matched to a gene: 2. CDR1 and CDR2 are drawn from the germline V gene: SGHTA, FQGTGA. In total, over 600 healthy bone marrow donors made up the cohort. At the time of sampling, all cohort members were nominally healthy, though unrecorded immune exposures were likely present. The donor tested CMV seronegative and was one of the 352 seronegative cohort members. Each donor provided a peripheral blood sample, and peripheral blood mononuclear cells were used for TCR beta sequencing. Genomic DNA was extracted from the blood cell samples with the Qiagen DNeasy Blood Extraction Kit. The library relied on the immunoSEQ multiplex PCR assay. For the multiplex PCR, a mixture combining 60 forward primers for TCR Vbeta segments and 13 reverse primers for TCR Jbeta segments was used. The CDR3 region of rearranged TCR beta genes was amplified from genomic DNA by a multiplex PCR assay. The Illumina HiSeq System was used to sequence the amplified TCR beta libraries as 87-base-pair reads. As for the original processing: In a later analysis, tens of millions of unique TCR beta chains were counted across the approximately 620 repertoires, and about 10 million of these chains were shared by at least two donors. To remove PCR and sequencing errors, raw reads were error-corrected and collapsed into unique sequences using a nearest-neighbor algorithm that merged closely related sequences. Alignment of CDR3 sequences to IMGT reference sequences was used to assign V, D and J gene segments. Each retained sequence needed at least a six-nucleotide match to both a V gene segment and a J gene segment. Rearrangements were classified as productive when the CDR3 lacked stop codons and remained in frame with V and J, and all other rearrangements were classified as non-productive. CDR3 was defined according to IMGT convention as the region running from the second conserved V-encoded cysteine to the conserved J-encoded phenylalanine. The earlier analysis of a few hundred of the donors excluded any sequence lacking an unambiguous match to a single V gene segment. An earlier analysis of 550 to 650 of the donors classified V segments as functional when productive rearrangements were above 56.7% and as segregating when the standard deviation between donors was above 5%. To diagnose cytomegalovirus status from the catalog of TCR beta chain sequences, a statistical classification framework was built. A later analysis assigned V and J genes by comparing TCR nucleotide sequences with IMGT/GENE-DB human TR gene sequences. The TCRdist pipeline was used in a later analysis to assign CDR3 sequences and most-parsimonious VDJ recombination scenarios. In a later analysis, each TCR beta chain was defined by its CDR3 amino acid sequence together with its V-gene family, and reads lacking a unique V-gene family were excluded. In a later analysis, some 600 highly shared, low-generation-probability nucleotide sequences were removed to address suspected cross-contamination and a sequencing artifact. For each public chain, a later analysis derived a clonal expansion index from normalized ranks of inferred template counts within each repertoire. In a later analysis, generation probabilities were computed using a VDJ recombination model fitted to out-of-frame rearrangements, and the results were checked against IGoR. In a later analysis, TCR-TCR, TCR-HLA and TCR-CMV co-occurrence was scored with hypergeometric tests, and a repertoire-size bias correction was applied to TCR pairs. To estimate false discovery rates, a later analysis permuted the HLA or CMV assignments 20 times. In a later analysis, co-occurring TCRs were grouped using DBSCAN, and TCRdist sequence similarity was added for clustering within HLA-allele-positive subsets. Co-occurrence clustering excluded repertoires with fewer than 30,000 or more than 120,000 public chains, plus five with anomalous nucleotide sharing. TCRdb retrieved this table from immuneACCESS and kept in-frame rearrangements only. Not all clones are present; in checked studies, unresolved V genes account for under half, and no reason is known for the remainder. V and J calls and clone size are copied from that table; D and trimming were computed from the DNA. The table for this sample lists tens of thousands of clones; roughly 79% of them were counted only once. The ten largest clones represent 0.5% to 0.65% of the sample.

Sequencing input: PBMCs. The TCR comes from a man aged 25 to 45 in good health and CMV-seronegative. The sequence is built from TRBV7-3 and TRBJ2-1, with 10 junctional bases fitting TRBD1. The CDR3 in this case is CASSFGTGDYNEQFF. The DNA sequence is given as TGTGCCAGCAGCTTCGGGACAGGGGACTACAATGAGCAGTTCTTC.